A selection of T cell receptor beta chains follows, all from one sample in a study of blood T cells in healthy people across ages. TCRdb re-called the 5' RACE reads with MiXCR, one entry per CDR3 protein. The sample yields 550,000 to 650,000 distinct CDR3 sequences, around 31% seen once. The specimen sequenced was blood. The receptors originated from a woman older than 75 in good health. Each CDR3 is given with its conserved first and last residue. The D gene is left open where the match is weak. Size is stated for part of the rows, as once, few or many counts, or as a class when the clone is expanded.

V gene	J gene	D gene	clone size	CDR3 length	CDR3 DNA	CDR3 protein
TRBV20-1	TRBJ2-2	-	-	13	TGCAGTGCTAGAAAAGGAATGGCCGGGGAGCTGTTTTTT	CSARKGMAGELFF
TRBV5-1	TRBJ2-5	-	many	12	TGCGCCAGCAGCCACGGACGGGAGACCCAGTACTTC	CASSHGRETQYF
TRBV20-1	TRBJ2-7	-	-	14	TGCAGTGCTCCTACGGTGAGCTCCTACAATGAGCAGTACTTC	CSAPTVSSYNEQYF
TRBV21-1	TRBJ2-1	-	many	15	TGTGCCAGCCCACAATCCGGGACAGTGAGAAATGAGCAGTTCTTC	CASPQSGTVRNEQFF
TRBV2	TRBJ1-5	-	many	15	TGTGCCAGCAGTGAGTCTTCGGGGCTCAATCAGCCCCAGCATTTT	CASSESSGLNQPQHF
TRBV29-1	TRBJ2-5	-	-	11	TGCAGCGTGGACTTTCAAGAGACCCAGTACTTC	CSVDFQETQYF
TRBV19	TRBJ2-4	TRBD2	-	17	TGTGCCAGTAGTATCCCGACTAGCGGGGGAACCAAAAACATTCAGTACTTC	CASSIPTSGGTKNIQYF
TRBV5-1	TRBJ2-1	-	many	16	TGCGCCAGCAGCTTGGGAACCAGGACAGGGAGGGATGAGCAGTTCTTC	CASSLGTRTGRDEQFF
TRBV4-2	TRBJ1-2	TRBD1	few	14	TGTGCCAGCAGCCGTGGACAGGAAGAGCTTGGCTACACCTTC	CASSRGQEELGYTF
TRBV5-1	TRBJ2-5	-	many	13	TGCGCCAGCAACCCGGGTGATCAAGAGACCCAGTACTTC	CASNPGDQETQYF
TRBV27	TRBJ1-5	-	few	13	TGTGCCAGCAGAGCAGGGTGGAATCAGCCCCAGCATTTT	CASRAGWNQPQHF
TRBV20-1	TRBJ2-1	-	few	11	TGCAGTTCCGGGAAGCAAGAGACCCAGTTCTTC	CSSGKQETQFF
TRBV6-2/TRBV6-3	TRBJ2-7	-	many	13	TGTGCCAGCAGTTACTCGGGAAACTACGAGCAGTACTTC	CASSYSGNYEQYF
TRBV20-1	TRBJ2-7	-	many	11	TGCAGTGCACGCCCCCTTTACGAGCAGTACTTC	CSARPLYEQYF
TRBV20-1	TRBJ2-3	-	many	14	TGCAGTGCTAGAGACCCTGGACCCACAGATACGCAGTATTTT	CSARDPGPTDTQYF
TRBV5-1	TRBJ2-1	-	many	15	TGCGCCAGCAGCATTGACGCCCCGGTGGAAAATGAGCAGTTCTTC	CASSIDAPVENEQFF
TRBV30	TRBJ2-1	-	many	14	TGTGCCTGGAGAAAGGGTAGCAGCTACAATGAGCAGTTCTTC	CAWRKGSSYNEQFF
TRBV9	TRBJ2-2	TRBD2	once	16	TGTGCCAGCAGCCCTAGCGGTTCCGGAGGAGGCGGGGAGCTGTTTTTT	CASSPSGSGGGGELFF
TRBV15	TRBJ1-2	-	-	13	TGTGCCACCAGCAGAGACGGGCCCTATGGCTACACCTTC	CATSRDGPYGYTF